This is a list of T cell receptor beta chains from one sample in a study of Graves' ophthalmopathy and Graves' hyperthyroidism. TCRdb analysed the multiplex PCR reads with MiXCR anew, one entry per CDR3 protein. The profile shows 500,000 to 700,000 distinct CDR3 sequences, about 20% of them singletons. The sequenced material came from peripheral blood. These TCRs come from a woman under 30 with stable Graves' hyperthyroidism. Some clones in this sample may be carry-over from other donors' samples. Both conserved end residues are part of each CDR3. D genes are given only for firm matches. Clone size is shown for a subset of rows, as once, few, many or a class of expanded clone.

clone size	D gene	V gene	J gene	CDR3 DNA	CDR3 protein
many	TRBD2	TRBV5-1	TRBJ2-4	TGCGCCAGCAGTCCACCCCTAGCGGGAGGGCCTTTGGCCAAAAACATTCAGTACTTC	CASSPPLAGGPLAKNIQYF
many	TRBD1	TRBV13	TRBJ2-7	TGTGCCAGCAGCTCCGACAGGGGGCTGAGGGAGCAGTACTTC	CASSSDRGLREQYF
many	.	TRBV19	TRBJ1-5	TGTGCCAGTAGTATAGAGGTAATAGTACATAGCAATCAGCCCCAGCATTTT	CASSIEVIVHSNQPQHF
.	.	TRBV3-1	TRBJ1-1	TGTGCCAGCAGCGCCGCCTCCCTACCGAATGAAGCTTTCTTT	CASSAASLPNEAFF
.	TRBD1	TRBV19	TRBJ1-1	TGTGCCAGTAGCTTCGGATTGGGACAGATAAATTTGAACACTGAAGCTTTCTTT	CASSFGLGQINLNTEAFF
many	TRBD2	TRBV6-1	TRBJ2-5	TGTGCCAGCAGTGAATTAGCGGGACTGGGGGAGACCCAGTACTTC	CASSELAGLGETQYF
once	.	TRBV6-1	TRBJ2-7	TGTGCCAGCAGAATGGACTATAGCGCATACGAGCAGTACTTC	CASRMDYSAYEQYF
many	.	TRBV6-5	TRBJ1-2	TGTGCCAGTAAGACAGTATTGCGGGGAAGAGTCGGCTACACCTTC	CASKTVLRGRVGYTF
once	.	TRBV2	TRBJ1-6	TGTGCCAGCAGTGAAGTTAGGGGCAATTCACCCCTCCACTTT	CASSEVRGNSPLHF
.	.	TRBV7-2	TRBJ1-2	TGTGCCAGCAGCTTAGCGGTGCCCGGAAACTATGGCTACACCTTC	CASSLAVPGNYGYTF
.	.	TRBV19	TRBJ2-5	TGTGCCAGTACCGAACAGGGTGGGGAGACCCAGTACTTC	CASTEQGGETQYF
few	TRBD2	TRBV20-1	TRBJ2-2	TGCAGTGCTAGGGGACACTCCGGACTAGCGGGTAACACCGGGGAGCTGTTTTTT	CSARGHSGLAGNTGELFF
many	.	TRBV6-1	TRBJ1-5	TGTGCCAGCAGTGCGCCGGGAGCCGGGCATCAGCCCCAGCATTTT	CASSAPGAGHQPQHF
few	TRBD1	TRBV6-1	TRBJ2-7	TGTGCCAGCGACAGGGTGTCCCACGAGCAGTACTTC	CASDRVSHEQYF
many	.	TRBV19	TRBJ1-1	TGTGCCAGTAGTCTGGACCAATACACTGAAGCTTTCTTT	CASSLDQYTEAFF
many	.	TRBV28	TRBJ2-7	TGTGCCACCCGAATGGGACCGGACCGAGTTCACTACGAGCAGTACTTC	CATRMGPDRVHYEQYF
.	.	TRBV12-3/TRBV12-4	TRBJ2-2	TGTGCCAGCAGAGGAGGGGACCTCACCGGGGAGCTGTTTTTT	CASRGGDLTGELFF
few	TRBD2	TRBV6-5	TRBJ2-5	TGTGCCAGCAGTTACTCGCGGGGGAAAGAGACCCAGTACTTC	CASSYSRGKETQYF
few	TRBD1	TRBV6-1	TRBJ1-1	TGTGCCAGCAGTGCCTCGGGACAGGGGGATACTGAAGCTTTCTTT	CASSASGQGDTEAFF
.	.	TRBV7-8	TRBJ2-5	TGTGCCAGCAGCTTTAGGGTCGACAGGCCGTGGGAGACCCAGTACTTC	CASSFRVDRPWETQYF
few	TRBD1	TRBV12-3/TRBV12-4	TRBJ1-2	TGTGCCAGCAGTTTCACAGGGGGATTGAACTATGGCTACACCTTC	CASSFTGGLNYGYTF
.	.	TRBV6-2/TRBV6-3	TRBJ2-5	TGTGCCAGCAGCCGAGGGACGGAGGCGGAGACCCAGTACTTC	CASSRGTEAETQYF
many	TRBD1	TRBV7-3	TRBJ2-5	TGTGCCAGCAGCTACGACAGGGACAAGACCCAGTACTTC	CASSYDRDKTQYF
few	TRBD1	TRBV5-1	TRBJ2-5	TGCGCCAGCAGCGCCGGAGACAGGGAAGAGACCCAGTACTTC	CASSAGDREETQYF
few	.	TRBV12-3/TRBV12-4	TRBJ1-6	TGTGCCAGCACTACCATAGGTTCGGGGATTAATTCACCCCTCCACTTT	CASTTIGSGINSPLHF
.	.	TRBV7-2	TRBJ2-2	TGTGCCAGCAGCTCCCGGGGGACCAACACCGGGGAGCTGTTTTTT	CASSSRGTNTGELFF
.	.	TRBV7-2	TRBJ2-7	TGTGCCAGCAGTCAACTACGGTCCTCCTACGAGCAGTACTTC	CASSQLRSSYEQYF
many	.	TRBV5-1	TRBJ2-7	TGCGCCAGCAGCTTGGATAGCCCTCTCTCCTACGAGCAGTACTTC	CASSLDSPLSYEQYF
many	TRBD2	TRBV7-9	TRBJ2-5	TGTGCCAGCAGCGGGACCCCGGGGGGGACCCAGTACTTC	CASSGTPGGTQYF
many	.	TRBV6-5	TRBJ2-5	TGTGCCAGCAGTTACTCAGGGTTGAAAGAGACCCAGTACTTC	CASSYSGLKETQYF
many	.	TRBV20-1	TRBJ1-1	TGCAGTGCTAGAGATCCCCACGGGAGGGGCTCTGAAGCTTTCTTT	CSARDPHGRGSEAFF
many	.	TRBV12-3/TRBV12-4	TRBJ1-1	TGTGCCAGCACCCCCGGGACATCGAACACTGAAGCTTTCTTT	CASTPGTSNTEAFF
many	.	TRBV12-3/TRBV12-4	TRBJ2-7	.	CASSSSSSYEQYF
many	.	TRBV6-1	TRBJ1-1	TGTGCCAGCAGCCCCACAGGGTTTTACACTGAAGCTTTCTTT	CASSPTGFYTEAFF
.	TRBD2	TRBV20-1	TRBJ2-2	TGCAGTGCGCGACTAGCCTCCTCAGGGGAGCTGTTTTTT	CSARLASSGELFF
many	.	TRBV6-1	TRBJ2-7	TGTGCCAGCAGTAAAGACCCCGTTGAGGAGCAGTACTTC	CASSKDPVEEQYF
many	.	TRBV12-3/TRBV12-4	TRBJ2-5	TGTGCCTCCAGAGGAGCCCAAGAGACCCAGTACTTC	CASRGAQETQYF
few	.	TRBV20-1	TRBJ1-5	TGCAGTGCACCCCTAACAGGGAATCAGCCCCAGCATTTT	CSAPLTGNQPQHF
.	.	TRBV27	TRBJ1-2	TGTGCCAGCAGTCTATCTGGAGGGATGACCTATGGCTACACCTTC	CASSLSGGMTYGYTF
many	.	TRBV28	TRBJ2-7	TGTGCCAGCAGTTTCGGCTACGAGCAGTACTTC	CASSFGYEQYF
.	.	TRBV19	TRBJ1-5	TGTGCCAGTAGTATAGGAGGCCGGGCCTCTAATCAGCCCCAGCATTTT	CASSIGGRASNQPQHF
many	.	TRBV6-1	TRBJ1-1	TGTGCCAGCAGAGAAACAGCGAACACTGAAGCTTTCTTT	CASRETANTEAFF
.	.	TRBV5-1	TRBJ2-7	TGCGCCAGCAGCTTGTCGGTGGCAGGTGTCTCCTACGAGCAGTACTTC	CASSLSVAGVSYEQYF
many	.	TRBV24-1	TRBJ1-5	TGTGCCACCAGTGACCCGAGTAGCAATCAGCCCCAGCATTTT	CATSDPSSNQPQHF
many	TRBD1	TRBV6-1	TRBJ1-2	TGTGCCAGCAGTAAGAGGACAGGGGCCCCTGCTGGCTACACCTTC	CASSKRTGAPAGYTF
many	TRBD2	TRBV28	TRBJ2-5	TGTGCCAGCAGTTTAAGTGAGGGAGGGGAGACCCAGTACTTC	CASSLSEGGETQYF